This T cell receptor beta chain derives from a study of blood T cells in healthy people across ages. There were at least 6 micrograms of total RNA extracted from every sample. CDR3 length: 15 residues. Trimming pared 0 bases from V and 2 bases from J, leaving 12 bases between. Germline V gene data show CDR1 as SGDLS and CDR2 as YYNGEE. The study's findings and limits: Per million T cells, TCR beta diversity dropped about linearly as age rose. The lack of PBMC sorting stopped any conclusive naive versus antigen-experienced comparison.

The use of a sample-barcoded 5' primer and a J-beta primer mix characterized a second PCR of roughly 6 to 11 cycles. TCRdb re-analysed the 5' RACE reads in MiXCR, keeping a single row per CDR3 protein. The sample holds 980,000 or so distinct CDR3 sequences, 40% to 60% seen once. This clonotype has only a few counts. What it binds is not known. The sequenced sample consisted of blood. The rearrangement links TRBV9 to TRBJ2-7; D possibly uses TRBD1 or TRBD2 (6 bases each). The clonotype comes from a man in his thirties or forties in good health. CDR3 sequence reads: CASSVDSGAPYEQYF. The CDR3, as DNA: TGTGCCAGCAGCGTAGATTCGGGGGCACCCTACGAGCAGTACTTC.